Listed below are T cell receptor beta chains from one sample, sequenced in a study of CD8 T cells in ankylosing spondylitis. MiXCR was run by TCRdb on the 5' RACE reads, yielding one entry per CDR3 protein. The table records about 140,000 distinct CDR3 sequences, approximately 9.2% of them present only once. Input material: synovial fluid, either unsorted or a sorted T cell fraction (not recorded which). Every receptor here comes from a male donor with ankylosing spondylitis. CDR3s include the opening cysteine and the closing phenylalanine or tryptophan. The D gene is left open where the match is weak. Only some rows state a clone size, as once, few, many or a class for expanded clones.

V gene	D gene	J gene	clone size	CDR3 protein	CDR3 DNA
TRBV11-2	-	TRBJ2-7	-	CASSIGRTYEQYF	TGTGCCAGCAGCATCGGACGAACCTACGAGCAGTACTTC
TRBV20-1	TRBD1	TRBJ1-6	few	CSARDPTGGGNSPLHF	TGCAGTGCTAGAGACCCAACAGGGGGTGGTAATTCACCCCTCCACTTT
TRBV11-2	-	TRBJ2-7	many	CASSSQRDGYYEQYF	TGTGCCAGCAGCTCCCAAAGAGACGGGTACTACGAGCAGTACTTC
TRBV3-1	-	TRBJ2-2	many	CASSQVQGSGELFF	TGTGCCAGCAGCCAAGTCCAGGGATCAGGGGAGCTGTTTTTT
TRBV7-9	TRBD1	TRBJ2-5	-	CASSFQWTGEETQYF	TGTGCCAGCAGCTTCCAGTGGACAGGGGAAGAGACCCAGTACTTC
TRBV27	-	TRBJ2-3	few	CASSFWGEGTDTQYF	TGTGCCAGCAGTTTCTGGGGCGAAGGGACAGATACGCAGTATTTT
TRBV7-2	-	TRBJ1-4	few	CASSLVREKLFF	TGTGCCAGCAGCTTAGTGCGCGAAAAACTGTTTTTT
TRBV3-1	-	TRBJ2-3	-	CASSQGLRWTSTDTQYF	TGTGCCAGCAGCCAAGGGCTCCGCTGGACAAGCACAGATACGCAGTATTTT
TRBV28	-	TRBJ1-3	many	CASSLWDSGNTIYF	TGTGCCAGCAGTTTATGGGACTCTGGAAACACCATATATTTT
TRBV4-1	-	TRBJ1-1	many	CASSQDEYGLGAFF	TGCGCCAGCAGCCAAGATGAGTACGGGTTAGGAGCTTTCTTT
TRBV6-2/TRBV6-3	TRBD1	TRBJ2-3	few	CASSYSQTGKFTDTQYF	TGTGCCAGCAGTTACTCGCAGACAGGGAAGTTTACAGATACGCAGTATTTT
TRBV6-1	-	TRBJ1-1	-	CASSDTGNTEAFF	TGTGCCAGTAGCGATACGGGGAACACTGAAGCTTTCTTT
TRBV5-1	TRBD2	TRBJ2-3	many	CASSPGLAGGLRGTDTQYF	TGCGCCAGCAGCCCCGGACTAGCGGGAGGGCTAAGGGGCACAGATACGCAGTATTTT
TRBV12-3/TRBV12-4	-	TRBJ1-2	many	CASSSSYRDNYGYTF	TGTGCCAGCAGTTCGAGTTACCGGGACAACTATGGCTACACCTTC
TRBV18	-	TRBJ2-7	many	CASSPWATGGDEQYF	TGTGCCAGCTCACCCTGGGCGACAGGCGGGGACGAGCAGTACTTC
TRBV24-1	-	TRBJ1-2	many	CATSEGRDYGYTF	TGTGCCACCAGTGAGGGCAGGGACTATGGCTACACCTTC
TRBV7-2	-	TRBJ2-3	many	CASSLEVAADTQYF	TGTGCCAGCAGCTTAGAGGTAGCCGCAGATACGCAGTATTTT
TRBV5-1	TRBD2	TRBJ2-2	-	CASSTLADNTGELFF	TGCGCCAGCAGCACCCTAGCGGACAACACCGGGGAGCTGTTTTTT
TRBV21-1	-	TRBJ1-1	-	CASSKGLNTEAFF	TGTGCCAGCAGCAAAGGGCTGAACACTGAAGCTTTCTTT
TRBV20-1	-	TRBJ2-1	-	CSATRAIEQFF	TGCAGTGCTACCAGGGCGATTGAGCAGTTCTTC
TRBV20-1	-	TRBJ1-1	many	CSATRQNTEAFF	TGCAGTGCTACTAGACAGAACACTGAAGCTTTCTTT
TRBV5-1	TRBD2	TRBJ2-7	few	CASSQNSGSWYEQYF	TGCGCCAGCAGCCAAAACAGCGGGAGCTGGTACGAGCAGTACTTC
TRBV7-9	TRBD1	TRBJ2-7	many	CASSQNPGTAFSYEQYF	TGTGCCAGCAGTCAGAACCCAGGGACAGCCTTCTCCTACGAGCAGTACTTC
TRBV19	-	TRBJ2-3	few	CASTQGGDTQYF	TGTGCCAGTACTCAGGGGGGTGATACGCAGTATTTT
TRBV20-1	-	TRBJ1-3	few	CSAIRSGNTIYF	TGCAGTGCTATCCGCTCTGGAAACACCATATATTTT
TRBV18	TRBD2	TRBJ2-3	many	CASSLSGRSDTQYF	TGTGCCAGCTCACTTAGCGGGAGGAGTGATACGCAGTATTTT
TRBV14	-	TRBJ2-3	few	CASSHQGRRYTDTQYF	TGTGCCAGCAGCCACCAGGGCAGGAGGTACACAGATACGCAGTATTTT
TRBV5-1	TRBD1	TRBJ1-3	many	CASSLAPVTGAGNTIYF	TGCGCCAGCAGCTTGGCCCCTGTGACAGGGGCTGGAAACACCATATATTTT
TRBV20-1	TRBD2	TRBJ2-5	many	CSASWSGGQETQYF	TGCAGTGCCTCGTGGTCCGGGGGGCAAGAGACCCAGTACTTC
TRBV20-1	-	TRBJ1-1	many	CSARPEIDTEAFF	TGCAGTGCTAGGCCGGAGATTGACACTGAAGCTTTCTTT
TRBV15	-	TRBJ2-2	many	CATAPSEDTGELFF	TGTGCCACGGCGCCCTCAGAAGACACCGGGGAGCTGTTTTTT
TRBV27	-	TRBJ2-5	-	CASKPMSQGETQYF	TGTGCCAGCAAGCCCATGTCACAGGGAGAGACCCAGTACTTC
TRBV6-2/TRBV6-3	-	TRBJ2-1	many	CASSYGLGRFF	TGTGCCAGCAGTTACGGACTGGGGAGGTTCTTC
TRBV19	-	TRBJ1-4	many	CASSATGGANEKLFF	TGTGCCAGTAGTGCCACCGGGGGCGCGAATGAAAAACTGTTTTTT
TRBV24-1	-	TRBJ2-1	-	CATSDPDSTSSYNEQFF	TGTGCCACCAGTGACCCGGACAGCACAAGCTCCTACAATGAGCAGTTCTTC
TRBV12-5	-	TRBJ2-1	few	CASAIDRHNEQFF	TGTGCTAGTGCCATTGACAGACACAATGAGCAGTTCTTC
TRBV6-1	-	TRBJ1-1	few	CASRRHVNTEAFF	TGTGCCAGCAGGCGACACGTGAACACTGAAGCTTTCTTT
TRBV6-1	-	TRBJ1-1	-	CASVRTGERNTEAFF	TGTGCCAGCGTAAGGACGGGTGAACGGAACACTGAAGCTTTCTTT
TRBV6-2/TRBV6-3	-	TRBJ2-1	many	CASSRLAAYNEQFF	TGTGCCAGCAGTAGGTTAGCGGCATACAATGAGCAGTTCTTC
TRBV6-5	-	TRBJ2-6	many	CASSFRGQTSDVLTF	TGTGCCAGCAGTTTTAGGGGACAAACCTCGGACGTCCTGACTTTC
TRBV7-9	TRBD1	TRBJ1-5	once	CASSSQTGGNQPQHF	TGTGCCAGCAGCTCCCAGACAGGGGGCAATCAGCCCCAGCATTTT
TRBV5-1	-	TRBJ1-4	-	CASSLGARGPSSTTNEKLFF	TGCGCCAGCAGCTTGGGCGCTCGGGGGCCGTCCTCCACAACTAATGAAAAACTGTTTTTT